The 16 T cell receptor beta chains presented below share a single source sample, sequenced in a study of cytomegalovirus exposure and HLA in healthy donors (dated 2017 in TCRdb). Library prep was done by the immunoSEQ multiplex PCR assay. TCRdb limited this immuneACCESS table to in-frame rearrangements with V and J called. A share of clones is missing; checked studies link under half to unresolved V genes, and the rest is unexplained. Across this sample there are 110,000 to 150,000 clones, with over 90% seen only once. The ten largest make up 1.5% to 2% of the sample. The source material was PBMCs. The source is a man younger than 30 in good health and CMV-seropositive.

The chain combines TRBV2 with TRBJ2-7; 8 bases agree with TRBD1. The CDR3 extends over 13 amino acids. Germline values: CDR1 SNHLY, CDR2 FYNNEI. With V trimmed by 6 bases and J by 5 bases, 6 bases remained unmatched. The CDR3 DNA reads as TGTGCCAGCAGGGACAGGGATTCCCACGAGCAGTACTTC. This gives the protein CASRDRDSHEQYF. Using reference TRBV2 and TRBJ2-7 for the parts outside the CDR3, the full variable domain is EPEVTQTPSHQVTQMGQEVILRCVPISNHLYFYWYRQILGQKVEFLVSFYNNEISEKSEIFDDQFSVERPDGSNFTLKIRSTKLEDSAMYFCASRDRDSHEQYFGPGTRLTVT.

On this clone: A clone one base away is much larger, so this may be a read error. This chain links TRBV2 with TRBJ2-7; D perhaps matches TRBD1 (6 bases). V was clipped by 1 base and J by 1 base, with 8 bases between them. The CDR3 is 14 amino acids. The germline gives CDR1 SNHLY, CDR2 FYNNEI. This CDR3 reads CASSEVQGSYEQYF. DNA for the CDR3: TGTGCCAGCAGTGAAGTTCAGGGGTCCTACGAGCAGTACTTC.

The chain employs TRBV5-4 and TRBJ2-1; 10 nucleotides agree with TRBD2. The CDR3 length is 15 residues. Germline CDR1 and CDR2: SGHNT and YYREEE (reference sequence). J lost 4 bases, V lost 3 bases, and 4 bases had no gene match. CDR3 in amino acids: CASSYTAGGYNEQFF. CDR3 nucleotides: TGTGCCAGCAGCTATACAGCGGGAGGGTACAATGAGCAGTTCTTC.

This rearrangement joins TRBV2 to TRBJ2-5; 7 nucleotides agree with TRBD1. The CDR3 consists of 15 residues. Germline trimming cut 5 bases from V and 0 bases from J; bases unmatched to any gene: 6. CDR1 SNHLY and CDR2 FYNNEI come from the germline V gene. The CDR3 sequence is CASSLWTGNQETQYF. The CDR3 DNA reads TGTGCCAGCAGTTTGTGGACAGGAAACCAAGAGACCCAGTACTTC.

The CDR3 nucleotides are TGTGCCAGCAGCCGATACTCGGCGGGAGGGGTCGAGCAGTACTTC. Its protein product is CASSRYSAGGVEQYF. The genes are TRBV14 and TRBJ2-7; 9 nucleotides match TRBD2. Germline assignment: CDR1 SGHDN and CDR2 FVKESK. V trimming: 4 bases; J trimming: 6 bases; junction bases outside the gene matches: 10. The CDR3 loop spans 15 amino acids.

The genes are TRBV11-2 and TRBJ2-1; the D gene is possibly TRBD1 (7 bases). The CDR3 loop spans 15 amino acids. Germline V gives CDR1 SGHAT, CDR2 FQNNGV. Trimming removed 1 base from V and 7 bases from J, with 14 bases in between. The CDR3 nucleotides are TGTGCCAGCAGCTTAGTGTACAGGGGAGGTAATGAGCAGTTCTTC. It translates to CASSLVYRGGNEQFF.

In this sample, this clone turned up once. The chain carries TRBV5-6 and TRBJ2-5; perhaps TRBD2 as D (6 bases). Trimming removed 4 bases from V and 5 bases from J, with 21 bases in between. This CDR3 comprises 16 residues. The germline CDR1 and CDR2 sequences are SGHDT and YYEEEE. CDR3 in DNA: TGTGCCAGCAGCCCGGATCTGGGAGGTCCGGGGGAGACCCAGTACTTC. Amino acid sequence: CASSPDLGGPGETQYF.

The chain is built from TRBV6-1 and TRBJ2-7, with a tentative D call TRBD1 (5 bases). Per germline, CDR1 MNHNS and CDR2 SASEGT. This CDR3 is 15 amino acids long. Trimming removed 8 bases from V and 6 bases from J, with 23 bases in between. CDR3 amino acids: CASYPRMGGAAEQYF. Written as DNA, the CDR3 is TGTGCCAGCTACCCCCGAATGGGTGGGGCGGCCGAGCAGTACTTC.

This chain connects TRBV7-8 to TRBJ2-1; weak D call: TRBD2 (6 bases). CDR1 and CDR2 from the germline V gene are SGHVS and FQNEAQ. With 5 bases removed from V and 2 bases from J, the gap between germline ends came to 19 bases. CDR3 length: 17 residues. CDR3 residues: CASSRPWRENTYNEQFF. For the CDR3, the DNA is TGTGCCAGCAGCAGACCCTGGCGGGAAAACACCTACAATGAGCAGTTCTTC.

This chain links TRBV7-3 with TRBJ2-2; no clear D gene. V was trimmed by 0 bases and J by 4 bases, leaving 9 bases between them. The CDR3 has 15 amino acids. The germline V gene has CDR1 SGHTA and CDR2 FQGTGA. CDR3 bases: TGTGCCAGCAGCTTAACGTCGGTTAGCACCGGGGAGCTGTTTTTT. It is translated as CASSLTSVSTGELFF.

V and J are TRBV2 and TRBJ2-7; 10 bases fit TRBD1. The CDR3 length is 14 residues. Germline CDR1 reads SNHLY; CDR2 reads FYNNEI. The J segment lost 5 bases and the V segment lost 7 bases, leaving 8 bases of the junction unmatched. As DNA, the CDR3 is TGTGCCAGCAAGTATAGACAGGGGGCCCACGAGCAGTACTTC. Its protein product is CASKYRQGAHEQYF.

The chain combines TRBV7-9 with TRBJ2-7; a weak D match, TRBD2 (6 bases). Trimming stripped 1 base from V and 0 bases from J, with 7 bases between. Germline assignment: CDR1 SEHNR and CDR2 FQNEAQ (reference sequence). This CDR3 comprises 14 residues. For the CDR3, the DNA is TGTGCCAGCAGCTTAGTAGCGGACTCCTACGAGCAGTACTTC. This codes for CASSLVADSYEQYF. The full variable domain, completed using reference TRBV7-9 and TRBJ2-7, is DTGVSQNPRHKITKRGQNVTFRCDPISEHNRLYWYRQTLGQGPEFLTYFQNEAQLEKSRLLSDRFSAERPKGSFSTLEIQRTEQGDSAMYLCASSLVADSYEQYFGPGTRLTVT.

The chain is built from TRBV2 and TRBJ1-1; D call uncertain. The CDR3 sequence is 13 residues long. The germline V gene encodes CDR1 SNHLY and CDR2 FYNNEI. The ends were cut back, 3 bases at V and 8 bases at J, with 13 bases in the middle. The CDR3 nucleotides read TGTGCCAGCAGTGATACGCTAGATCGGGAAGCTTTCTTT. This encodes CASSDTLDREAFF.

The chain is built from TRBV5-1 and TRBJ2-5; D perhaps matches TRBD1 (6 bases). Germline CDR1 is SGHRS and CDR2 is YFSETQ. The CDR3 covers 13 residues. With 2 bases removed from V and 5 bases from J, the gap between germline ends came to 10 bases. The CDR3 DNA is TGCGCCAGCAGCTTACAGGGCGTCGAGACCCAGTACTTC. This translates into CASSLQGVETQYF.

This chain joins TRBV19 and TRBJ2-4; tentative D call: TRBD2 (5 bases). The CDR3 covers 16 residues. Trimming left V 3 bases short and J 0 bases short, with 12 bases between. Germline CDR1 and CDR2: LNHDA and SQIVND (reference sequence). CDR3 coding DNA: TGTGCCAGTAGTATCCCCGGGGTTTTAGCCAAAAACATTCAGTACTTC. This sequence encodes CASSIPGVLAKNIQYF.

This clone was recorded a few times. The chain employs TRBV30 and TRBJ1-1; D call uncertain. Per germline, CDR1 GTSNPN and CDR2 SVGIG (reference sequence). The ends were cut back, 0 bases at V and 3 bases at J, with 8 bases in the middle. The CDR3 length is 13 residues. The CDR3 region has the DNA TGTGCCTGGAGTGTACCCGGAGACACTGAAGCTTTCTTT. It specifies CAWSVPGDTEAFF.